This TCR beta chain was captured in a study of tumour-infiltrating T cells in Burkitt lymphoma. Study context: Survival, overall and progression-free, tracked with productive clonality.

The CDR3 has 14 residues. Germline V gene data show CDR1 as SGHDT and CDR2 as YYEEEE. The ends lost 1 base at V and 4 bases at J; junction bases unmatched: 5. The assay was immunoSEQ multiplex PCR, and TCRdb's table has in-frame clones only and misses some. The sample lists 5,000 to 6,000 clones; approximately 10% were seen once. The sequenced sample consisted of tumor tissue. V usage is TRBV5-6 and J usage is TRBJ2-7, with 7 bases identical to TRBD1. This sequence originates from a human donor with diffuse large B-cell lymphoma. Written as DNA, the CDR3 is TGTGCCAGCAGCTTGCCGGGACAGCTGTACGAGCAGTACTTC. It translates to CASSLPGQLYEQYF.